This TCR beta chain emerged from a study of OX40 agonist ivuxolimab in advanced cancers. Germline V gives CDR1 LNHDA, CDR2 SQIVND (reference sequence). The CDR3 is 19 amino acids. V lost 0 bases, J lost 0 bases, and 19 bases lay in between. Produced via immunoSEQ multiplex PCR; TCRdb's table is partial and in-frame only. The table has fewer than 100,000 clones, approximately 86% seen once. This sequence joins TRBV19 and TRBJ2-3, with a tentative D call TRBD1 (5 bases). The sequence was collected from an adult with an advanced solid tumor such as melanoma, head and neck, liver or kidney cancer. The sample here was CD4+ or CD8+ T cells sorted from blood, taken in a trial of the OX40 agonist ivuxolimab. CDR3 in DNA: TGTGCCAGTAGTATAGATGGGGTGACAGTCCATCCCAGCACAGATACGCAGTATTTT. Amino acids: CASSIDGVTVHPSTDTQYF. The full variable domain, rest sourced from reference TRBV19 and TRBJ2-3, is DGGITQSPKYLFRKEGQNVTLSCEQNLNHDAMYWYRQDPGQGLRLIYYSQIVNDFQKGDIAEGYSVSREKKESFPLTVTSAQKNPTAFYLCASSIDGVTVHPSTDTQYFGPGTRLTVL.